Shown below are 8 T cell receptor beta chains from a single sample sequenced in a study of cytomegalovirus exposure and HLA in healthy donors. Primers for the PCR totalled 60 Vbeta and 13 Jbeta. TCRdb's copy holds only in-frame clones and misses some; the assay was immunoSEQ multiplex PCR. This sample carries 85,000 to 100,000 clones, 86% of them seen once, and the ten largest clones take roughly 9%. Sequencing was carried out using PBMCs. These receptors all stem from a man under 40 in good health and CMV-seropositive.

The J gene is TRBJ1-6, the V gene TRBV15; no clear D gene. Trimming took off 11 bases at V and 0 bases at J, with 8 bases between the two ends. The CDR3 length is 13 residues. Germline V gene lookup returns CDR1 LNHNV and CDR2 YYDKDF (reference sequence). The CDR3 protein is CAFRSSYNSPLHF. CDR3 coding DNA: TGTGCCTTCCGCAGCTCCTATAATTCACCCCTCCACTTT. The full variable domain, its missing parts supplied by reference TRBV15 and TRBJ1-6, is DAMVIQNPRYQVTQFGKPVTLSCSQTLNHNVMYWYQQKSSQAPKLLFHYYDKDFNNEADTPDNFQSRRPNTSFCFLDIRSPGLGDTAMYLCAFRSSYNSPLHFGNGTRLTVT.

The V gene is TRBV5-1, the J gene TRBJ2-1; TRBD1 matches 7 bases. This CDR3 spans 15 amino acids. After removal of 3 bases from V and 10 bases from J, the junction contained 13 bases not matched to a gene. Germline V gene data show CDR1 as SGHRS and CDR2 as YFSETQ. As DNA, the CDR3 is TGCGCCAGCAGCTGGGCCGGGACAGCCGCAGAGGAGCAGTTCTTC. Amino acid sequence: CASSWAGTAAEEQFF. Full variable domain (remainder filled in from reference TRBV5-1 and TRBJ2-1): KAGVTQTPRYLIKTRGQQVTLSCSPISGHRSVSWYQQTPGQGLQFLFEYFSETQRNKGNFPGRFSGRQFSNSRSEMNVSTLELGDSALYLCASSWAGTAAEEQFFGPGTRLTVL.

The sample holds a few counts of this clone. The chain couples TRBV5-5 to TRBJ2-1, with TRBD2 matching 10 bases. The V gene's germline CDR1 is SGHKS and CDR2 YYEKEE (reference sequence). This CDR3 spans 17 amino acids. J was trimmed by 7 bases and V by 0 bases; bases with no gene match: 10. The CDR3 DNA follows: TGTGCCAGCAGCTTGGGGCCTAGCGGGAGAGGTAGGAATGAGCAGTTCTTC. Translation: CASSLGPSGRGRNEQFF.

This clone appeared a single time. V is TRBV6-5 and J is TRBJ2-5; 7 bases are a match to TRBD2. This CDR3 contains 13 residues. Trimming cost V 2 bases and J 3 bases; bases outside gene matches: 0. Germline V gene sequence: CDR1 MNHEY, CDR2 SVGAGI. CDR3 sequence reads: CASSYAGEETQYF. The CDR3 DNA reads as TGTGCCAGCAGTTACGCGGGAGAAGAGACCCAGTACTTC.

This rearrangement joins TRBV28 to TRBJ1-1; D may be TRBD1 (5 bases). From germline, CDR1 is MDHEN and CDR2 SYDVKM. This CDR3 contains 17 residues. V gave up 9 bases and J gave up 4 bases, with 27 bases separating them. This CDR3 is CASKGAHAGVRFTEAFF. The CDR3 nucleotides read TGTGCCAGTAAAGGGGCGCACGCTGGGGTCAGATTCACTGAAGCTTTCTTT.

The chain recombines TRBV12-5 with TRBJ2-7; TRBD1 aligns across 7 bases. J gave up 6 bases and V 0 bases, and 8 bases lay outside the gene matches. Per germline, CDR1 LGHNT and CDR2 FRNRAP. CDR3 size: 15 residues. The DNA for the CDR3 is TGTGCTAGTGGTTTGGTATTAGGGACAGTCTTCGAGCAGTACTTC. Protein sequence: CASGLVLGTVFEQYF.

A single count supports this clone. The CDR3 does not end in the conserved phenylalanine or tryptophan, so this is likely a read error. The rearrangement uses TRBV4-2 and TRBJ2-7; 10 bases match TRBD2. Germline CDR1 and CDR2: LGHNA and YNFKEQ. J lost 2 bases, V lost 4 bases, and 14 bases had no gene match. This CDR3 has 18 amino acids. CDR3 DNA sequence: TGTGCCAGCAGCCTATTCCTTTCCACTAGCGGGGCGACCTACGAGCAGTACCTC. Translated: CASSLFLSTSGATYEQYL.

The rearrangement uses TRBV14 and TRBJ2-5; a weak D match, TRBD1 (5 bases). The germline CDR1 and CDR2 sequences are SGHDN and FVKESK. The V end lost 0 bases, the J end lost 6 bases, and 11 bases lay between the germline ends. The CDR3 has 14 amino acids. DNA for the CDR3: TGTGCCAGCAGCCAAGATGTGTGGGGCAAGACCCAGTACTTC. This sequence encodes CASSQDVWGKTQYF.